The next 21 T cell receptor beta chains were all read from a single sample in a study of human T cells and chemical hapten exposure. One entry per CDR3 protein, called by TCRdb with MiXCR from the RACE reads. The table shows about 170,000 distinct CDR3 sequences, with roughly 25% occurring only once. Noted time point: patch test 3, about 24 weeks after DPC sensitization. The treatment denotes: therapeutic diphenylcyclopropenone sensitization with weekly scalp DPC. The input for sequencing was whole blood, taken in connection with sensitization to the hapten diphenylcyclopropenone (DPC). The receptors were sampled from a woman younger than 30 with alopecia areata. Some clones in this sample may be carry-over from other donors' samples.

This clonotype has more than one count but fewer than ten. This rearrangement joins TRBV6-2 or TRBV6-3 to TRBJ2-7; 11 bases match TRBD2. The CDR3 runs 15 residues. Germline-derived CDR1 and CDR2 are MNHEY and SVGEGT. With V trimmed by 6 bases and J by 5 bases, 9 bases remained unmatched. The CDR3: CASRPLAGVTHEQYF. The CDR3 DNA reads as TGTGCCAGCAGACCACTAGCGGGAGTGACCCACGAGCAGTACTTC.

This clonotype was recorded a few times. The V gene is TRBV27, the J gene TRBJ2-5; maybe TRBD1 (6 bases). Trimming left V 6 bases short and J 5 bases short, with 13 bases between. Germline CDR1 is MNHEY and CDR2 is SMNVEV (reference sequence). CDR3 length equals 13 residues. CDR3 bases: TGTGCCAGCAGAGAGACAGGAGCCGAGACCCAGTACTTC. It translates to CASRETGAETQYF.

The gene calls are TRBV29-1 and TRBJ2-2; D gene ambiguous. From germline, CDR1 is SQVTM and CDR2 ANQGSEA. The CDR3 length is 12 residues. Deletions cut 4 bases from V and 6 bases from J, with 9 bases between. The CDR3 DNA sequence: TGCAGCGTTGTGATTCGGCCCGGGGAGCTGTTTTTT. Residues: CSVVIRPGELFF.

This chain links TRBV2 with TRBJ2-5; maybe TRBD2 (6 bases). Per germline, CDR1 SNHLY and CDR2 FYNNEI. V was trimmed by 7 bases and J by 8 bases, leaving 20 bases between them. The CDR3 runs 14 residues. The CDR3 bases are TGTGCCAGCACTCGGGAGCGCAGCTATGTAACCCAGTACTTC. As protein: CASTRERSYVTQYF.

The chain employs TRBV3-1 and TRBJ2-1; 8 bases match TRBD2. This CDR3 comprises 16 residues. Germline V lookup: CDR1 LGHDT, CDR2 YNNKEL (reference sequence). V was pared by 6 bases and J by 2 bases, with 9 bases of the junction left unmatched. The CDR3 reads CASSSPGLGTYNEQFF. The DNA for the CDR3 is TGTGCCAGCAGTTCCCCGGGACTAGGGACCTACAATGAGCAGTTCTTC.

CDR3 amino acids: CSAPRPGGHRSAQETQYF. The CDR3 nucleotides are TGCAGTGCCCCTCGTCCGGGGGGCCATCGATCCGCCCAAGAGACCCAGTACTTC. This sequence joins TRBV20-1 and TRBJ2-5, with a weak D call TRBD2 (7 bases). Germline assignment: CDR1 DFQATT and CDR2 SNEGSKA (reference sequence). CDR3 size: 18 residues. Trimming cost V 6 bases and J 1 base, with 27 bases left between them.

In this sample, this clonotype turned up many times. The chain recombines TRBV29-1 with TRBJ2-2, with 8 bases identical to TRBD2. Germline V lookup: CDR1 SQVTM, CDR2 ANQGSEA. The CDR3 totals 14 residues. Trimming took 6 bases from V and 3 from J; bases not matched to a gene: 6. Here the CDR3 reads CSVIAGWDTGELFF. The CDR3, as DNA: TGCAGCGTAATAGCGGGGTGGGACACCGGGGAGCTGTTTTTT.

J is TRBJ2-1 and V is TRBV4-1; D is uncertain. The germline V and J ends were trimmed by 1 base and 5 bases, with 6 bases remaining between them. Germline CDR1 reads MGHRA; CDR2 reads YSYEKL. The CDR3 has 13 amino acids. The CDR3 protein is CASSQGGNNEQFF. In DNA, the CDR3 is TGCGCCAGCAGCCAAGGGGGAAACAATGAGCAGTTCTTC.

The genes are TRBV24-1 and TRBJ1-2, with no clear D. The V gene lost 6 bases and the J gene lost 1 base, with 11 bases spanning the gap. The CDR3 loop spans 14 amino acids. Germline V gene data show CDR1 as KGHDR and CDR2 as SFDVKD. CDR3 amino acids: CATSRGTDNYGYTF. The CDR3 nucleotides are TGTGCCACCAGTCGGGGAACTGATAACTATGGCTACACCTTC.

The genes are TRBV20-1 and TRBJ2-1, with 10 bases fitting TRBD2. Germline trimming cut 3 bases from V and 7 bases from J; bases unmatched to any gene: 12. The CDR3 covers 16 residues. CDR1 and CDR2 from the germline V gene are DFQATT and SNEGSKA (reference sequence). Here the CDR3 reads CSARPLAGLAYNEQFF. CDR3 DNA: TGCAGTGCTAGGCCCCTGGCGGGACTAGCGTATAATGAGCAGTTCTTC.

This clonotype was observed a few times. The CDR3: CASSRTGTGVYEQYF. In DNA form, the CDR3 reads TGTGCCAGCAGCAGAACCGGGACAGGGGTATACGAGCAGTACTTC. The chain couples TRBV7-2 to TRBJ2-7, with 10 positions matching TRBD1. V was pared by 5 bases and J by 4 bases, with 8 bases of the junction left unmatched. Germline CDR1 SGHTA, CDR2 FQGNSA. CDR3 length: 15 amino acids.

This clonotype was seen more than once but under ten times. V is TRBV7-9 and J is TRBJ1-1, with TRBD1 matching 7 bases. The CDR3 loop spans 12 amino acids. Unmatched junction bases numbered 7, after V lost 5 bases and J lost 10 bases. The germline V gene encodes CDR1 SEHNR and CDR2 FQNEAQ (reference sequence). The CDR3 DNA reads as TGTGCCAGCAGCAACTCAGGGGGTAGAGCTTTCTTT. Its protein is CASSNSGGRAFF.

This clonotype came up a few times. The J gene is TRBJ1-2, the V gene TRBV11-2; D unresolved. The CDR3 contains 14 residues. Germline lookup yields CDR1 SGHAT and CDR2 FQNNGV. V lost 0 bases and J lost 4, with 9 bases in between. The CDR3 is CASSLERRTYGYTF. The DNA for the CDR3 is TGTGCCAGCAGCTTAGAGCGGCGGACCTATGGCTACACCTTC.

V and J are TRBV20-1 and TRBJ2-3; perhaps TRBD1 as D (6 bases). The length of the CDR3 is 13 residues. Germline lookup yields CDR1 DFQATT and CDR2 SNEGSKA (reference sequence). CDR3 loop: CSLHRAGTDTQYF. CDR3 nucleotide sequence: TGCAGCCTGCACAGGGCTGGCACAGATACGCAGTATTTT.

A few counts support this clonotype. The chain employs TRBV20-1 and TRBJ2-7, with TRBD2 matching over 10 bases. Germline assignment: CDR1 DFQATT and CDR2 SNEGSKA (reference sequence). With 3 bases clipped from V and 2 bases from J, the junction kept 7 bases outside the gene matches. This CDR3 is 15 amino acids long. The CDR3 bases are TGCAGTGCTAGCCTACCGACTAGCGGGCCCTACGAGCAGTACTTC. Residues: CSASLPTSGPYEQYF.

This clonotype was observed a few times. The chain joins TRBV3-1 to TRBJ1-2; D is ambiguous. Trimming took off 3 bases at V and 4 bases at J, with 6 bases between the two ends. The CDR3 is made up of 12 amino acids. The germline V gene has CDR1 LGHDT and CDR2 YNNKEL (reference sequence). CDR3 sequence (DNA): TGTGCCAGCAGCCAGGGGATCTATGGCTACACCTTC. It encodes CASSQGIYGYTF.

The sample holds many counts of this clonotype. This sequence joins TRBV5-1 and TRBJ2-7; no firm D call. V dropped 0 bases and J dropped 2 bases, with 9 bases sitting between them. The CDR3 covers 14 residues. CDR1 is SGHRS, CDR2 YFSETQ, per germline. This CDR3 reads CASSLVVSPYEQYF. The CDR3 nucleotides are TGCGCCAGCAGCTTGGTTGTCAGCCCCTACGAGCAGTACTTC.

This clonotype has a handful of counts. This chain connects TRBV18 to TRBJ1-5; 9 positions match TRBD1. The germline CDR1 and CDR2 sequences are KGHSH and LQKENI. This CDR3 contains 15 residues. V shed 2 bases, J shed 7 bases, and the junction held 6 bases outside the gene matches. Here the CDR3 DNA reads TGTGCCAGCTCACCAGGGACAGGGAACGGGCAGCCCCAGCATTTT. This codes for CASSPGTGNGQPQHF.

This chain links TRBV21-1 with TRBJ2-7; TRBD2 is the table's D call, not checked against the DNA. TRBV21-1 is designated a pseudogene. The CDR3 spans 15 residues. The chain's CDR3 is CASSDRTSGTYEQYF. The CDR3, as DNA: TGTGCCAGCAGCGACCGGACTAGCGGGACCTACGAGCAGTACTTC.

The chain joins TRBV7-9 to TRBJ2-5; no clear D. From germline, CDR1 is SEHNR and CDR2 FQNEAQ (reference sequence). The CDR3 sequence is 13 residues long. Trimming removed 1 base from V and 1 base from J, with 4 bases in between. The CDR3 nucleotides read TGTGCCAGCAGCTTAGGTATCCAAGAGACCCAGTACTTC. This translates into CASSLGIQETQYF.

Only a few counts were recorded for this clonotype. The chain recombines TRBV27 with TRBJ2-2; D remains ambiguous. Trimming shortened V by 6 bases and J by 0 bases, and 14 bases separated the two germline ends. Looked up from germline, CDR1 is MNHEY and CDR2 is SMNVEV (reference sequence). The CDR3 sequence is 16 residues long. Here the CDR3 reads CASRTNRRPNTGELFF. As DNA, the CDR3 is TGTGCCAGCAGGACGAACAGAAGGCCGAACACCGGGGAGCTGTTTTTT.